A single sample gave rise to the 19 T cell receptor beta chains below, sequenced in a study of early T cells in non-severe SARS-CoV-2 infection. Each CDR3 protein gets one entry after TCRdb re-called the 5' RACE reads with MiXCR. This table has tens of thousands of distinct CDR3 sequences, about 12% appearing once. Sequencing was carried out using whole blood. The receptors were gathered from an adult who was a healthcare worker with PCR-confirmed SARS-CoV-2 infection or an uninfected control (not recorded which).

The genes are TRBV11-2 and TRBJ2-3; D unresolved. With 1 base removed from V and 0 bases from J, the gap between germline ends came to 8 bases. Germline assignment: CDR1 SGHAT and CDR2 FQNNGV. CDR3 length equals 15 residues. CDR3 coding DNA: TGTGCCAGCAGCTTAGGGTCGGAAAGCACAGATACGCAGTATTTT. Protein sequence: CASSLGSESTDTQYF. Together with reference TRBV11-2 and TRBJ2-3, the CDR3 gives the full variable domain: EAGVAQSPRYKIIEKRQSVAFWCNPISGHATLYWYQQILGQGPKLLIQFQNNGVVDDSQLPKDRFSAERLKGVDSTLKIQPAKLEDSAVYLCASSLGSESTDTQYFGPGTRLTVL.

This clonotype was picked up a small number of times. The CDR3 is CASSPERVSNSPLHF. The CDR3 bases are TGTGCCAGCTCACCAGAAAGAGTTAGCAATTCACCCCTCCACTTT. The chain carries TRBV18 and TRBJ1-6, with unresolved D. CDR1 is KGHSH, CDR2 LQKENI, per germline. Trimming left V 2 bases short and J 7 bases short, with 12 bases between. This CDR3 comprises 15 residues.

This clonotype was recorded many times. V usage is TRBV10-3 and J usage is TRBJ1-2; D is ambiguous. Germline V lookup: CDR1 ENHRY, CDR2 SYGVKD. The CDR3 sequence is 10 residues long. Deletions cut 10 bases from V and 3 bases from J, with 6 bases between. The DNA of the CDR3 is TGTGCCAAAAGGGACTATGGCTACACCTTC. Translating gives CAKRDYGYTF.

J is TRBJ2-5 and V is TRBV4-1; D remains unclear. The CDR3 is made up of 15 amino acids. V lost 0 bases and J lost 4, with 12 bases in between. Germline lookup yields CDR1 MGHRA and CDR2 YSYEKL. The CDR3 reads CASSQDQSRRETQYF. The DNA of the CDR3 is TGCGCCAGCAGCCAAGATCAGTCTAGAAGAGAGACCCAGTACTTC.

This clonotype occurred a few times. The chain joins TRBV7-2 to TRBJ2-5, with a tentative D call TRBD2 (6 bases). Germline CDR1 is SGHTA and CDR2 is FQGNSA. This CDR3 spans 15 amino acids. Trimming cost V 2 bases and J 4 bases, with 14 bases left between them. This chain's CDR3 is CASSLLLLAGETQYF. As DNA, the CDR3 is TGTGCCAGCAGCTTATTATTACTAGCAGGAGAGACCCAGTACTTC.

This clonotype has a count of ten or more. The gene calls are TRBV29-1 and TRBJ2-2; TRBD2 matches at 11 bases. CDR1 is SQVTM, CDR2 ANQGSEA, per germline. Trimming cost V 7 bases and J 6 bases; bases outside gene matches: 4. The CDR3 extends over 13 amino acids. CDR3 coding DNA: TGCAGCGCAAATAGCGGGGGGGCCGGGGAGCTGTTTTTT. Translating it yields CSANSGGAGELFF.

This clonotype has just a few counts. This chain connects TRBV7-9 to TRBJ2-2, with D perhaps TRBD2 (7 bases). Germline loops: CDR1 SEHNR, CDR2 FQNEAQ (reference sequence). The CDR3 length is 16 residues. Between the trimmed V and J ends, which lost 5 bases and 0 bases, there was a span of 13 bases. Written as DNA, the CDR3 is TGTGCCAGCAGCCCCGAGGGGGGGTCGAACACCGGGGAGCTGTTTTTT. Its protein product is CASSPEGGSNTGELFF.

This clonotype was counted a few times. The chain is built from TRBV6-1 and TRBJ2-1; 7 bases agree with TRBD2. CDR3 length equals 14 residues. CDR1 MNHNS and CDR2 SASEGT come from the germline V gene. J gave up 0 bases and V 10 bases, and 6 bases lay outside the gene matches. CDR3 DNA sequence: TGTGCCACCGAAGCGGGAACCTCCTACAATGAGCAGTTCTTC. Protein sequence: CATEAGTSYNEQFF.

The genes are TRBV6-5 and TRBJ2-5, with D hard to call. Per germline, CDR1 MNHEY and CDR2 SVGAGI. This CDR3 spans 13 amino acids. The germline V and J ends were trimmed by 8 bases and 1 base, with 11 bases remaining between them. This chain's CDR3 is CASGRPTQETQYF. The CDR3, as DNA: TGTGCCAGCGGAAGACCTACCCAAGAGACCCAGTACTTC.

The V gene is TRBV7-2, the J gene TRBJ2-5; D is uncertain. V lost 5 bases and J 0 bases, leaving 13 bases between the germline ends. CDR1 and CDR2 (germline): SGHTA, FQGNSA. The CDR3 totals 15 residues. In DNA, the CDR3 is TGTGCCAGCAGCCGATTTTTTGTCAACCAAGAGACCCAGTACTTC. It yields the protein CASSRFFVNQETQYF.

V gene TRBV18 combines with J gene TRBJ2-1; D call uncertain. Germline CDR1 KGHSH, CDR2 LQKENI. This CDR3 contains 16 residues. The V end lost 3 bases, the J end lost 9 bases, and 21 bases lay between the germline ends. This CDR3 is CASSPYDSAAVGEQFF. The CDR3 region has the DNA TGTGCCAGCTCACCGTACGACTCCGCCGCCGTAGGTGAGCAGTTCTTC.

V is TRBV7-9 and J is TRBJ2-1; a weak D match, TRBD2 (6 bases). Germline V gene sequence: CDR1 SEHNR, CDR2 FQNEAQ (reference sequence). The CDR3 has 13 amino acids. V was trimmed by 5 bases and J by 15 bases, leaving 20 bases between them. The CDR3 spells CASSPQGGTYWFF. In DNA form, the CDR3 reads TGTGCCAGCAGCCCGCAGGGAGGTACTTATTGGTTCTTC.

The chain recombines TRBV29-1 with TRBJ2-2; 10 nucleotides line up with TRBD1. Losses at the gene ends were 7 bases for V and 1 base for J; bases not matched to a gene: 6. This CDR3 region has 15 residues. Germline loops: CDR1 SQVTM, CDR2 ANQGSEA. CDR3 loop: CSGRWTGGNTGELFF. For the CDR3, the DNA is TGCAGCGGGCGGTGGACAGGGGGGAACACCGGGGAGCTGTTTTTT.

The CDR3 region is CSADPPGLGGNEQFF. CDR3 in DNA: TGCAGTGCGGACCCTCCGGGACTAGGGGGGAATGAGCAGTTCTTC. V and J are TRBV20-1 and TRBJ2-1; 8 bases are shared with TRBD2. V was pared by 6 bases and J by 7 bases, with 14 bases of the junction left unmatched. The CDR3 is made up of 15 amino acids. Germline CDR1 is DFQATT and CDR2 is SNEGSKA (reference sequence).

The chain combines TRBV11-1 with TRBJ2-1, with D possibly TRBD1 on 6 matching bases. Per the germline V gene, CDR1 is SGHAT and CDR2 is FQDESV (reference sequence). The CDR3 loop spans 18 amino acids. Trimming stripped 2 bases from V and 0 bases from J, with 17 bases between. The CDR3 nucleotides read TGTGCCAGCAGCTTAAATCCTACCACAGGGATCTCCTACAATGAGCAGTTCTTC. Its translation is CASSLNPTTGISYNEQFF.

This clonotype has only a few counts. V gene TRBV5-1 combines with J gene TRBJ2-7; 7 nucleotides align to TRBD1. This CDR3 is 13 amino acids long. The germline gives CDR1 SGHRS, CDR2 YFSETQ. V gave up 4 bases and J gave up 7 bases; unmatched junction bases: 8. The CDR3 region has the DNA TGCGCCAGCAGCCAAGACAGGGTCGGGGAGCAGTACTTC. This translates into CASSQDRVGEQYF.

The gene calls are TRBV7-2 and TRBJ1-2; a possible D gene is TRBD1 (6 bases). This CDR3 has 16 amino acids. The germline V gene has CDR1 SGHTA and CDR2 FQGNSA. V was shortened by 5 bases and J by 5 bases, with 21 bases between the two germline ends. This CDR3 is CASSRLEGHSPYGYTF. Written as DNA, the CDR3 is TGTGCCAGCAGCCGATTAGAGGGACACAGCCCATATGGCTACACCTTC.

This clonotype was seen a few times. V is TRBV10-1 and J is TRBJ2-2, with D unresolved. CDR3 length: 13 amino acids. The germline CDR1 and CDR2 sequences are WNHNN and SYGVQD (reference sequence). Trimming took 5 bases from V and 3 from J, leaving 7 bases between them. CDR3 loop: CASSTGYTGELFF. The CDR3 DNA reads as TGCGCCAGCAGTACCGGATACACCGGGGAGCTGTTTTTT.

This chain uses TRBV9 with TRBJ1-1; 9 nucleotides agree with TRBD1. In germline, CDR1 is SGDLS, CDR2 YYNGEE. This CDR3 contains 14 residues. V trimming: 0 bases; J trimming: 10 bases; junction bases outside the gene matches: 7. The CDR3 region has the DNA TGTGCCAGCAGCGTAGCTTCGGGACAGGGAGTAGCTTTCTTT. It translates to CASSVASGQGVAFF.